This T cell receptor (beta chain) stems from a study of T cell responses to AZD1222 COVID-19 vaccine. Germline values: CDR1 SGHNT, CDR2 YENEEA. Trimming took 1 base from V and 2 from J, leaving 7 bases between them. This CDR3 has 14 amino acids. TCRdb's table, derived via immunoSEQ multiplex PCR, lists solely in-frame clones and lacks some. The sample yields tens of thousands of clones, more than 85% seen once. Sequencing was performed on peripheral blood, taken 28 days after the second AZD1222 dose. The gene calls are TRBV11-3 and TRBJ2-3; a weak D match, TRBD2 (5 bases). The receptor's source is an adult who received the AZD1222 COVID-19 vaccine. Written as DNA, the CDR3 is TGTGCCAGCAGCTTAGGAGGGATCACAGATACGCAGTATTTT. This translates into CASSLGGITDTQYF.